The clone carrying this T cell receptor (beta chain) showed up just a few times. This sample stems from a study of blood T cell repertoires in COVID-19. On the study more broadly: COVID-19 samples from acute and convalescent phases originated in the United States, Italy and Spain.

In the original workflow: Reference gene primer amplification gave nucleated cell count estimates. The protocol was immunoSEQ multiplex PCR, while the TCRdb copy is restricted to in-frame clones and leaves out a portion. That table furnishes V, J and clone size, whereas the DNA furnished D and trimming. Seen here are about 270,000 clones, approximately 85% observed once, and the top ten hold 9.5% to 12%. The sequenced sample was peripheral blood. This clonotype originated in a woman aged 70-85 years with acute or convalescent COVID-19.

CDR3 region: CASRAGTGGNEQFF. CDR3 in DNA: TGTGCCAGCAGAGCCGGGACAGGGGGCAATGAGCAGTTCTTC. This chain links TRBV6-6 with TRBJ2-1, with 11 bases that match TRBD1. The V and J ends lost 6 bases and 6 bases, in that order; junction bases with no gene match: 4. Looked up from germline, CDR1 is MNHNY and CDR2 is SVGAGI (reference sequence). The length of the CDR3 is 14 residues.